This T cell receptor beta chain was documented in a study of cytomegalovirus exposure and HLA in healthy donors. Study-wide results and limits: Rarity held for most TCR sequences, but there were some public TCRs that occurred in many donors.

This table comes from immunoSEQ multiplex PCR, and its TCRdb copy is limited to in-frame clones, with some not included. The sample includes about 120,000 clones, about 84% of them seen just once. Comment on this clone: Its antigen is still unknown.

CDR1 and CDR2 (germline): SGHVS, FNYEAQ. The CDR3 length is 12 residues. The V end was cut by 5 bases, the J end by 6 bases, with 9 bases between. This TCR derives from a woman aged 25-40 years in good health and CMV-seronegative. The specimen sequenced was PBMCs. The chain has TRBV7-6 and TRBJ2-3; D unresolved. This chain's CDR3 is CASSPGGDTQYF. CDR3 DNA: TGTGCCAGCAGCCCCGGTGGTGATACGCAGTATTTT.